This TCR beta chain originates from a study of blood T cell repertoires in COVID-19. The CDR3 has 14 residues. Germline-derived CDR1 and CDR2 are LGHDT and YNNKEL (reference sequence). Germline trimming cut 1 base from V and 8 bases from J; bases unmatched to any gene: 5. Repertoires were generated with immunoSEQ multiplex PCR, while TCRdb's copy carries only in-frame clones and drops some. The table has about 100,000 clones, roughly 85% seen once; the top ten hold 9.5% to 13%. The receptor was derived from a woman in her 70s with acute or convalescent COVID-19. The chain uses TRBV3-1 (or the pseudogene TRBV3-2) and TRBJ2-4, with 7 bases that match TRBD2. The material sequenced was peripheral blood. In DNA, the CDR3 is TGTGCCAGCAGCCAAGGCCAGCGGGAAGACATTCAGTACTTC. Translating it yields CASSQGQREDIQYF.